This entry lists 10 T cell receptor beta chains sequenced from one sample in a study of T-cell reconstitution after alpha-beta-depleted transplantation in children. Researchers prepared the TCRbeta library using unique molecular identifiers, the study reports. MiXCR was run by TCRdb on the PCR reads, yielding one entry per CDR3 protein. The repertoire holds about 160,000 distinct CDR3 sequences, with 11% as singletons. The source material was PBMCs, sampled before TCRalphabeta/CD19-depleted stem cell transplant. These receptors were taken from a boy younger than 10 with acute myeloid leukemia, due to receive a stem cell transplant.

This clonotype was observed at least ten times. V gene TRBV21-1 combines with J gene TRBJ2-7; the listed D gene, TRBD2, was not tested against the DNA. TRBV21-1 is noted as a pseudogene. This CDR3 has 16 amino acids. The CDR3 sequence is CASSNNREIPAYEQYV. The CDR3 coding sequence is TGTGCCAGCAGCAATAATCGGGAGATTCCGGCCTACGAGCAGTACGTC.

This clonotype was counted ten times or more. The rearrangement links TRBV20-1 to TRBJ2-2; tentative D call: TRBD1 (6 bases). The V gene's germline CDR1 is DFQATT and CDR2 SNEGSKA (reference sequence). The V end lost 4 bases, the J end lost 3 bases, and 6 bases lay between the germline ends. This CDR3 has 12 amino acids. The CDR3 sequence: CSANRDTGELFF. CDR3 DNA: TGCAGTGCTAACAGGGACACCGGGGAGCTGTTTTTT.

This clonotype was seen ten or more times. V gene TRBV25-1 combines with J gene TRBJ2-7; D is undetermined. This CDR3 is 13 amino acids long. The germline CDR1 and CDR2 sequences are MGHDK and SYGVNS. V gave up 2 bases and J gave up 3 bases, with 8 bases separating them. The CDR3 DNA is TGTGCCAGCAGTGAAGCTAACCTCTACGAGCAGTACTTC. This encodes CASSEANLYEQYF.

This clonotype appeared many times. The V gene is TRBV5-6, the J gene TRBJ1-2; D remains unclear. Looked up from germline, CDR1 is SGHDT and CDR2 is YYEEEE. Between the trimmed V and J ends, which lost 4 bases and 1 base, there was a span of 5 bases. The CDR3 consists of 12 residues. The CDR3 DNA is TGTGCCAGCAGCCCAAGTAACTATGGCTACACCTTC. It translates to CASSPSNYGYTF. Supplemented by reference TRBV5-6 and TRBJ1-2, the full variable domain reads DAGVTQSPTHLIKTRGQQVTLRCSPKSGHDTVSWYQQALGQGPQFIFQYYEEEERQRGNFPDRFSGHQFPNYSSELNVNALLLGDSALYLCASSPSNYGYTFGSGTRLTVV.

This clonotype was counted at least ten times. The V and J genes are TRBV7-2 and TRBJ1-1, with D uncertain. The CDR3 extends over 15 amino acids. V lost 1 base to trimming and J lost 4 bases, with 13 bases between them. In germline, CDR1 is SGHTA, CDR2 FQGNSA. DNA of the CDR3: TGTGCCAGCAGCTTAGATATAGGGATCCTCACTGAAGCTTTCTTT. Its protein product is CASSLDIGILTEAFF. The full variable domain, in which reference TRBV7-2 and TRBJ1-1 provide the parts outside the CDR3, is GAGVSQSPSNKVTEKGKDVELRCDPISGHTALYWYRQSLGQGLEFLIYFQGNSAPDKSGLPSDRFSAERTGGSVSTLTIQRTQQEDSAVYLCASSLDIGILTEAFFGQGTRLTVV.

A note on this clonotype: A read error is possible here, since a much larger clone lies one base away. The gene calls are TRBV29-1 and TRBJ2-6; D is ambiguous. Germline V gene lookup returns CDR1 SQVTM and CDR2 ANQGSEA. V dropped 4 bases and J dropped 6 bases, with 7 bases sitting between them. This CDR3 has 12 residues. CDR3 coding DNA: TGCAGCGTTGCGTACGAGGCCAACGTCCTGACTTTC. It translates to CSVAYEANVLTF.

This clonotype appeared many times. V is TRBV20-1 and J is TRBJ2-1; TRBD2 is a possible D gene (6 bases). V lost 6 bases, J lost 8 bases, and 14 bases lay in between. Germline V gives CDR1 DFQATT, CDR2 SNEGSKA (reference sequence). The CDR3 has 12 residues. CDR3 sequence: CSATGGVHEQFF. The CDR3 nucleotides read TGCAGTGCCACCGGAGGGGTCCATGAGCAGTTCTTC.

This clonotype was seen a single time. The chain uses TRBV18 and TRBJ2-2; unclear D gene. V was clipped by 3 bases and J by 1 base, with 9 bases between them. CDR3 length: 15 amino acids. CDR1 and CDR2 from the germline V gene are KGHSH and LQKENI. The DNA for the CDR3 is TGTGCCAGCTCACCTGACACCGAGAACACCGGGGAGCTGTTTTTT. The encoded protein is CASSPDTENTGELFF.

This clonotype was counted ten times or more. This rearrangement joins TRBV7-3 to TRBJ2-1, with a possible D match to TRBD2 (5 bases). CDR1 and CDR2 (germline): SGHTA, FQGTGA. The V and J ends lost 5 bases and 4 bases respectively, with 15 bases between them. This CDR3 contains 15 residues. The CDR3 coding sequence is TGTGCCAGCAGCGAAGGACTGCACCCATACAATGAGCAGTTCTTC. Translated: CASSEGLHPYNEQFF.

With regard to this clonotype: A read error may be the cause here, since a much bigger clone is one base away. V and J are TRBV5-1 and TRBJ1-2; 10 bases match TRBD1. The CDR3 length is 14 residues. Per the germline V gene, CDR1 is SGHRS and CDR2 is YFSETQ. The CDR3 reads CASRETGGIHGDTF. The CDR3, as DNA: TGCGCCAGCAGAGAGACAGGGGGCATCCATGGCGACACCTTC.